This is a list of T cell receptor beta chains from one sample in a study of T cell responses to AZD1222 COVID-19 vaccine. The method was immunoSEQ multiplex PCR; TCRdb's version includes in-frame clones alone and lacks a portion of them. Found here are some 140,000 clones, around 90% of them singletons; the top ten hold 1.9%. The material was peripheral blood, obtained on day 0 of AZD1222 vaccination. The receptors were gathered from an adult in good health. CDR3s include the opening cysteine and the closing phenylalanine or tryptophan. A D gene is named only where the DNA matches it firmly. Only some rows state a clone size, as once, few, many or a class for expanded clones.

-,TRBJ2-7,TRBV18,TRBD1,CASSPYTPNRGEQYF,TGTGCCAGCTCACCGTATACACCAAACAGGGGCGAGCAGTACTTC
-,TRBJ1-2,TRBV11-1,-,CASSPDRNYGYTF,TGTGCCAGCAGCCCCGATCGTAACTATGGCTACACCTTC
-,TRBJ1-2,TRBV5-8,-,CASRMRGADYGYTF,TGTGCCAGCAGGATGAGAGGGGCCGACTATGGCTACACCTTC
once,TRBJ2-7,TRBV5-5,-,CASQKMTASYEQYF,TGTGCCAGCCAGAAAATGACAGCCTCCTACGAGCAGTACTTC
-,TRBJ2-5,TRBV5-1,TRBD2,CASSLGLARETQYF,TGCGCCAGCAGCCTCGGACTAGCGAGGGAGACCCAGTACTTC
-,TRBJ2-3,TRBV2,-,CASSQGASSLTDTQYF,TGTGCCAGCAGTCAAGGGGCTAGCAGCCTCACAGATACGCAGTATTTT
-,TRBJ2-2,TRBV27,TRBD2,CASSSLAGVARTGELFF,TGTGCCAGCAGTTCATTAGCGGGGGTTGCTCGCACCGGGGAGCTGTTTTTT
-,TRBJ2-2,TRBV4-2,-,CASSPASGDTGELFF,TGTGCCAGCAGCCCCGCATCAGGGGACACCGGGGAGCTGTTTTTT
-,TRBJ2-5,TRBV7-9,TRBD2,CASSLVTTSGGVKETQYF,TGTGCCAGCAGCTTAGTGACGACTAGCGGGGGGGTGAAAGAGACCCAGTACTTC
-,TRBJ1-6,TRBV5-4,-,CASSGGLSSYNSPLHF,TGTGCCAGCAGCGGGGGGCTAAGCTCCTATAATTCACCCCTCCACTTT
-,TRBJ1-1,TRBV18,TRBD1,CASSPSGGTEAFF,TGTGCCAGCTCACCGTCAGGGGGCACCGAAGCTTTCTTT
-,TRBJ1-2,TRBV19,-,CASSMGGLWNYGYTF,TGTGCCAGTAGTATGGGGGGGCTGTGGAACTATGGCTACACCTTC
few,TRBJ2-3,TRBV18,TRBD2,CASSPAGGTDTQYF,TGTGCCAGCTCACCAGCGGGGGGCACAGATACGCAGTATTTT
once,TRBJ1-1,TRBV2,-,CASSRPNTEAFF,TGTGCCAGCAGCAGACCGAACACTGAAGCTTTCTTT
-,TRBJ2-3,TRBV3-1/TRBV3-2,TRBD2,CASSQEILAGGDSTDTQYF,TGTGCCAGCAGCCAAGAGATCTTAGCGGGAGGGGATTCCACAGATACGCAGTATTTT
-,TRBJ1-5,TRBV2,-,CASRANQWGSNQPQHF,TGTGCCAGCAGGGCCAACCAGTGGGGGAGCAATCAGCCCCAGCATTTT
few,TRBJ2-1,TRBV7-2,-,CASSLDGVANEQFF,TGTGCCAGCAGCTTAGACGGGGTCGCGAATGAGCAGTTCTTC
once,TRBJ2-1,TRBV7-2,-,CASGPGGATYNEQFF,TGTGCCAGCGGACCCGGGGGTGCTACCTACAATGAGCAGTTCTTC
-,TRBJ1-2,TRBV7-9,-,CASTLKQGGYGYTF,TGTGCCAGCACCTTAAAACAGGGCGGCTATGGCTACACCTTC
-,TRBJ1-2,TRBV27,-,CASSFGGNYGYTF,TGTGCCAGCAGTTTTGGAGGAAACTATGGCTACACCTTC
-,TRBJ1-1,TRBV6-4,-,CASSEEAGITEAFF,TGTGCCAGCAGTGAAGAGGCTGGAATCACTGAAGCTTTCTTT
-,TRBJ1-1,TRBV9,-,CASSPKGFNTEAFF,TGTGCCAGCAGCCCCAAAGGGTTTAACACTGAAGCTTTCTTT
once,TRBJ1-2,TRBV5-1,-,CASSRMGGDGYTF,TGCGCCAGCAGCCGGATGGGGGGAGATGGCTACACCTTC
-,TRBJ2-1,TRBV6-5,-,CASRRWGQGNEQFF,TGTGCCAGCAGACGTTGGGGGCAGGGCAATGAGCAGTTCTTC
-,TRBJ1-6,TRBV27,-,CASSLDPGGNNSPLHF,TGTGCCAGCAGTTTAGATCCCGGAGGAAATAATTCACCCCTCCACTTT
-,TRBJ2-1,TRBV27,-,CASSYDWGNEQFF,TGTGCCAGCAGCTATGACTGGGGCAATGAGCAGTTCTTC
-,TRBJ1-4,TRBV2,-,CASTPTLATNEKLFF,TGTGCCAGCACCCCAACCCTTGCAACTAATGAAAAACTGTTTTTT
-,TRBJ1-2,TRBV5-5,-,CASSPLGTSSGYTF,TGTGCCAGCAGCCCCCTCGGGACGTCCAGCGGCTACACCTTC
-,TRBJ1-2,TRBV28,-,CASSFPRVGRTANYGYTF,TGTGCCAGCAGTTTTCCCCGGGTTGGCAGGACCGCTAACTATGGCTACACCTTC
-,TRBJ1-2,TRBV10-3,TRBD1,CAISPGTGGGYGYTF,TGTGCCATCAGCCCCGGGACAGGGGGCGGCTATGGCTACACCTTC
-,TRBJ2-3,TRBV28,-,CASSILGGKQYF,-
-,TRBJ1-2,TRBV5-1,-,CASSSGTDESYGYTF,TGCGCCAGCAGCTCCGGGACTGATGAAAGCTATGGCTACACCTTC
-,TRBJ2-3,TRBV2,-,CASSGLRGTDTQYF,TGTGCCAGCAGTGGGTTACGGGGCACAGATACGCAGTATTTT
-,TRBJ1-2,TRBV27,TRBD1,CASSSTGKHGYTF,TGTGCCAGCAGTTCGACAGGGAAGCATGGCTACACCTTC
-,TRBJ1-2,TRBV6-5,-,CASSLDGYGYTF,TGTGCCAGCAGTCTTGATGGCTATGGCTACACCTTC
-,TRBJ1-1,TRBV27,-,CASSLSKRSNTEAFF,TGTGCCAGCAGTTTATCGAAACGGTCGAACACTGAAGCTTTCTTT
-,TRBJ1-2,TRBV7-8,-,CASSPPAGVVGRRGYTF,TGTGCCAGCAGCCCCCCGGCAGGGGTGGTTGGTAGGCGAGGCTACACCTTC
-,TRBJ1-1,TRBV6-5,TRBD1,CASSFRQGRNTEAFF,TGTGCCAGCAGCTTCCGACAGGGGCGGAACACTGAAGCTTTCTTT
-,TRBJ2-5,TRBV13,TRBD2,CASGTSGGKETQYF,TGTGCCAGCGGGACTAGCGGGGGAAAAGAGACCCAGTACTTC
-,TRBJ2-5,TRBV11-2,-,CASSFGVGETQYF,TGTGCCAGCAGCTTTGGGGTGGGGGAGACCCAGTACTTC
once,TRBJ1-5,TRBV5-1,TRBD1,CASSSGTGPNQPQHF,TGCGCCAGCAGCTCTGGGACAGGGCCTAACCAGCCCCAGCATTTT
-,TRBJ1-1,TRBV7-7,-,CASSLGEGTEAFF,TGTGCCAGCAGCTTAGGGGAGGGCACTGAAGCTTTCTTT
-,TRBJ2-1,TRBV10-2,-,CASSDQGYNEQFF,TGCGCCAGCAGTGATCAGGGCTACAATGAGCAGTTCTTC
many,TRBJ2-2,TRBV28,-,CASSFYNTGELFF,TGTGCCAGCAGTTTTTACAACACCGGGGAGCTGTTTTTT
few,TRBJ1-3,TRBV5-1,TRBD1,CASSPGQGGNTIYF,TGCGCCAGCAGCCCCGGACAGGGGGGAAACACCATATATTTT
-,TRBJ2-1,TRBV6-5,-,CASSYSYTRTEQFF,TGTGCCAGCAGTTATTCTTATACGAGGACGGAGCAGTTCTTC
-,TRBJ1-2,TRBV28,-,CATMAGSYTF,TGTGCCACAATGGCGGGGAGCTACACCTTC
-,TRBJ2-7,TRBV6-5,TRBD1,CASPGTGDLYEQYF,TGTGCCAGCCCCGGGACAGGGGATCTCTACGAGCAGTACTTC
-,TRBJ2-2,TRBV6-1,TRBD1,CASSALGTGNTGELFF,TGTGCCAGCAGTGCCTTAGGGACAGGGAACACCGGGGAGCTGTTTTTT
-,TRBJ2-7,TRBV7-2,TRBD2,CASSARTSGGLISYEQYF,TGTGCCAGCAGCGCCCGGACTAGCGGGGGTTTGATATCCTACGAGCAGTACTTC
-,TRBJ2-3,TRBV27,-,CASSFGGTQYF,TGTGCCAGCAGTTTCGGCGGTACGCAGTATTTT
-,TRBJ2-4,TRBV9,TRBD2,CASSPGGERNIQYF,TGTGCCAGCAGCCCCGGGGGGGAGCGAAACATTCAGTACTTC
-,TRBJ1-2,TRBV19,TRBD1,CASSNGQGGGYTF,TGTGCCAGTAGTAACGGACAGGGAGGAGGCTACACCTTC